The 30 T cell receptor beta chains in this list originate from one sample, sequenced in a study of T cells after yellow fever vaccination. Each CDR3 protein is one row after TCRdb ran MiXCR on the 5' RACE reads. The table lists 80,000 to 100,000 distinct CDR3 sequences, approximately 8.4% of them singletons. Source: CD8+ T cells not binding an NS4B(214-222) dextramer, sorted from PBMCs, taken roughly 15 days after the first yellow fever vaccination. These receptors all come from a man between 18 and 35 years old who received the YFV17D yellow fever vaccine.

The chain carries TRBV6-1 and TRBJ2-5; D perhaps matches TRBD2 (7 bases). Germline assignment: CDR1 MNHNS and CDR2 SASEGT. This CDR3 has 16 residues. V lost 6 bases and J 1 base, leaving 18 bases between the germline ends. In nucleotides, the CDR3 is TGTGCCAGCAGGCCCCTGGGGGGGGCGCCCCAAGAGACCCAGTACTTC. Protein product: CASRPLGGAPQETQYF.

The genes are TRBV4-1 and TRBJ2-5; D unclear. CDR3 length: 15 residues. Per the germline V gene, CDR1 is MGHRA and CDR2 is YSYEKL. V was clipped by 0 bases and J by 1 base, with 9 bases between them. The CDR3 sequence: CASSQDRTVQETQYF. CDR3 coding DNA: TGCGCCAGCAGCCAAGACCGAACAGTCCAAGAGACCCAGTACTTC.

This clonotype was found a few times. The J gene is TRBJ1-4, the V gene TRBV6-5, with D perhaps TRBD1 (5 bases). The germline gives CDR1 MNHEY, CDR2 SVGAGI. V shed 2 bases and J shed 7 bases, with 14 bases lying between them. The CDR3 is made up of 15 amino acids. CDR3 sequence: CASSYRGGVGEKLFF. In DNA form, the CDR3 reads TGTGCCAGCAGTTACAGGGGTGGAGTAGGTGAAAAACTGTTTTTT.

This clonotype came up a few times. The rearrangement joins TRBV3-1 to TRBJ1-1; tentatively, D is TRBD1 (5 bases). Germline V gene lookup returns CDR1 LGHDT and CDR2 YNNKEL (reference sequence). The CDR3 is 15 amino acids. The germline V and J ends were trimmed by 3 bases and 6 bases, with 17 bases remaining between them. In DNA form, the CDR3 reads TGTGCCAGCAGCCAGAGAACGATGACAGAACCTGAAGCTTTCTTT. It yields the protein CASSQRTMTEPEAFF. Drawing the rest from reference TRBV3-1 and TRBJ1-1, the complete variable domain is DTAVSQTPKYLVTQMGNDKSIKCEQNLGHDTMYWYKQDSKKFLKIMFSYNNKELIINETVPNRFSPKSPDKAHLNLHINSLELGDSAVYFCASSQRTMTEPEAFFGQGTRLTVV.

This clonotype turned up a few times. The rearrangement joins TRBV5-4 to TRBJ1-3, with TRBD1 matching 10 bases. V dropped 6 bases and J dropped 7; count of bases not matched to a gene: 7. Germline V lookup: CDR1 SGHNT, CDR2 YYREEE (reference sequence). The CDR3 has 14 residues. The CDR3 loop reads CASNIWGQGNTIYF. The DNA of the CDR3 is TGTGCCAGCAACATCTGGGGACAGGGGAACACCATATATTTT.

This clonotype has more than one count but fewer than ten. The genes are TRBV7-9 and TRBJ1-2; 8 bases agree with TRBD1. The CDR3 totals 13 residues. J was trimmed by 3 bases and V by 4 bases; bases with no gene match: 1. Germline CDR1 is SEHNR and CDR2 is FQNEAQ (reference sequence). The CDR3 is CASSSQGDYGYTF. CDR3 nucleotide sequence: TGTGCCAGCAGCTCACAGGGGGACTATGGCTACACCTTC.

At least ten counts were recorded for this clonotype. This chain links TRBV15 with TRBJ2-5; TRBD2 agrees at 7 bases. The CDR3 covers 15 residues. CDR1 and CDR2 from the germline V gene are LNHNV and YYDKDF (reference sequence). With 0 bases clipped from V and 3 bases from J, the junction kept 4 bases outside the gene matches. The CDR3 DNA is TGTGCCACCAGCAGAGAATCGGGGGGAGAAGAGACCCAGTACTTC. It encodes CATSRESGGEETQYF.

The J gene is TRBJ2-6, the V gene TRBV12-3 or TRBV12-4, with 7 bases fitting TRBD1. The CDR3 totals 21 residues. The junction had 22 bases not matched to a gene; V was cut back by 8 bases and J by 0 bases. CDR3 bases: TGTGCCAGCCAGTTTGCTCTGACAGGGTTGGATTCCGACTCTGGGGCCAACGTCCTGACTTTC. Protein product: CASQFALTGLDSDSGANVLTF.

This clonotype has a handful of counts. The chain combines TRBV4-3 with TRBJ1-1, with D tentatively TRBD1 (5 bases). The CDR3 contains 13 residues. In germline, CDR1 is LGHNA, CDR2 YSLEER. Between the trimmed V and J ends, which lost 2 bases and 5 bases, there was a span of 9 bases. DNA for the CDR3: TGCGCCAGCAGCCAATATGGGGGAACTGAAGCTTTCTTT. It codes for CASSQYGGTEAFF.

This clonotype was seen a handful of times. V and J are TRBV6-2 or TRBV6-3 and TRBJ2-2, with 8 bases matching TRBD2. Looked up from germline, CDR1 is MNHEY and CDR2 is SVGEGT. Trimming at V came to 7 bases and at J to 6 bases, leaving 7 bases not matched to a gene. CDR3 length: 14 amino acids. The CDR3 DNA reads as TGTGCCAGCAAAAGCGGGGGACTCGCCGGGGAGCTGTTTTTT. It yields the protein CASKSGGLAGELFF.

The genes are TRBV10-1 and TRBJ2-4, with D unclear. The CDR3 is 17 amino acids. CDR1 is WNHNN and CDR2 is SYGVQD in the germline V gene (reference sequence). Trimming pared 2 bases from V and 2 bases from J, leaving 16 bases between. The CDR3 nucleotides are TGCGCCAGCAGTGAGGAGGAGTCACTTGAGACCAAAAACATTCAGTACTTC. This codes for CASSEEESLETKNIQYF.

This clonotype was observed a few times. The V call is TRBV29-1, the J call TRBJ1-1; TRBD1 is a possible D gene (5 bases). Germline V gives CDR1 SQVTM, CDR2 ANQGSEA. V lost 2 bases to trimming and J lost 1 base, with 8 bases between them. The length of the CDR3 is 13 residues. For the CDR3, the DNA is TGCAGCGTTGAAACAGGCCGGAACACTGAAGCTTTCTTT. Amino acids: CSVETGRNTEAFF.

V and J are TRBV5-1 and TRBJ1-2, with 7 bases matching TRBD1. Trimming removed 6 bases from V and 7 bases from J; junction bases left unmatched: 9. The CDR3 loop spans 13 amino acids. The V gene's germline CDR1 is SGHRS and CDR2 YFSETQ. CDR3 loop: CASKDREWLGYTF. As DNA, the CDR3 is TGCGCCAGCAAAGACAGGGAATGGCTTGGCTACACCTTC. Full variable domain (missing parts from reference TRBV5-1 and TRBJ1-2): KAGVTQTPRYLIKTRGQQVTLSCSPISGHRSVSWYQQTPGQGLQFLFEYFSETQRNKGNFPGRFSGRQFSNSRSEMNVSTLELGDSALYLCASKDREWLGYTFGSGTRLTVV.

This clonotype came up a few times. This chain joins TRBV7-9 and TRBJ2-7, with D possibly TRBD2 on 5 matching bases. The V end lost 5 bases, the J end lost 6 bases, and 17 bases lay between the germline ends. CDR1 is SEHNR and CDR2 is FQNEAQ in the germline V gene (reference sequence). The CDR3 contains 14 residues. DNA of the CDR3: TGTGCCAGCAGCCCGACCGTCGGGGTAAGCGAGCAGTACTTC. Translated, it gives CASSPTVGVSEQYF.

For the CDR3, the DNA is TGTGCCAGCACCCCAGGGGTTTCCACAGATACGCAGTATTTT. It specifies CASTPGVSTDTQYF. The rearrangement links TRBV7-6 to TRBJ2-3, with a tentative D call TRBD1 (6 bases). V was trimmed by 7 bases and J by 2 bases, leaving 13 bases between them. This CDR3 spans 14 amino acids. The germline CDR1 and CDR2 sequences are SGHVS and FNYEAQ.

The table lists this clonotype with a few counts. This chain connects TRBV27 to TRBJ2-7, with D tentatively TRBD2 (6 bases). CDR3 size: 15 residues. The V end was cut by 4 bases, the J end by 1 base, with 14 bases between. Germline V gene sequence: CDR1 MNHEY, CDR2 SMNVEV (reference sequence). The CDR3 sequence: CASSSWGGGSYEQYV. The CDR3 DNA reads as TGTGCCAGCAGTTCCTGGGGAGGAGGGTCCTACGAGCAGTACGTC.

This chain links TRBV27 with TRBJ2-3; D is unresolved. The CDR3 totals 14 residues. V was pared by 3 bases and J by 6 bases, with 13 bases between. Per the germline V gene, CDR1 is MNHEY and CDR2 is SMNVEV (reference sequence). The CDR3 region is CASSFKWAADTQYF. CDR3 coding DNA: TGTGCCAGCAGTTTTAAATGGGCAGCCGATACGCAGTATTTT.

This clonotype appeared a few times. The chain combines TRBV6-4 with TRBJ2-3; D is ambiguous. V was cut by 4 bases and J by 1 base, with 15 bases left in between. The CDR3 has 16 residues. CDR1 MRHNA and CDR2 SNTAGT come from the germline V gene. This chain's CDR3 is CASSGPESLGTDTQYF. In DNA form, the CDR3 reads TGTGCCAGCAGTGGACCCGAATCACTGGGCACAGATACGCAGTATTTT.

CDR3 bases: TGTGCCATCTACGACAGGGAAGCCTACGAGCAGTACTTC. This sequence encodes CAIYDREAYEQYF. V and J are TRBV2 and TRBJ2-7, with 7 bases identical to TRBD1. The CDR3 has 13 residues. Germline V gives CDR1 SNHLY, CDR2 FYNNEI. The junction had 8 bases not matched to a gene; V was cut back by 10 bases and J by 2 bases.

The J gene is TRBJ1-2, the V gene TRBV3-1; 7 bases are shared with TRBD1. V was pared by 4 bases and J by 5 bases, with 10 bases of the junction left unmatched. The CDR3 sequence is 15 residues long. Germline V gives CDR1 LGHDT, CDR2 YNNKEL (reference sequence). The CDR3 DNA reads as TGTGCCAGCAGCCCGGGGACAGCGCAATCTTATGGCTACACCTTC. It encodes CASSPGTAQSYGYTF.

This clonotype was counted between two and nine times. V gene TRBV5-5 combines with J gene TRBJ2-3, with D perhaps matching TRBD2 (7 bases). The CDR3 consists of 14 residues. V lost 4 bases and J lost 4, with 13 bases in between. Germline lookup yields CDR1 SGHKS and CDR2 YYEKEE (reference sequence). The CDR3 nucleotides read TGTGCCAGCAGCACTAGGGGGGGCCCAGATACGCAGTATTTT. It yields the protein CASSTRGGPDTQYF.

The chain recombines TRBV4-3 with TRBJ2-1; 7 bases agree with TRBD1. Germline-derived CDR1 and CDR2 are LGHNA and YSLEER. The CDR3 totals 15 residues. V lost 0 bases and J lost 5; bases outside the gene matches: 4. CDR3 loop: CASSQETGLDNEQFF. Written as DNA, the CDR3 is TGCGCCAGCAGCCAAGAGACAGGGCTCGACAATGAGCAGTTCTTC.

The J gene is TRBJ2-1, the V gene TRBV12-3 or TRBV12-4; TRBD1 is a possible D gene (7 bases). The ends were cut back, 4 bases at V and 8 bases at J, with 15 bases in the middle. This CDR3 has 14 amino acids. CDR3 nucleotides: TGTGCCAGCAGTTGGACAGGTTGGGGGGATGAGCAGTTCTTC. This gives the protein CASSWTGWGDEQFF.

This clonotype has more than one count but fewer than ten. The gene calls are TRBV7-9 and TRBJ1-2; weak D call: TRBD1 (6 bases). From germline, CDR1 is SEHNR and CDR2 FQNEAQ (reference sequence). The CDR3 runs 14 residues. Trimming shortened V by 8 bases and J by 5 bases, and 18 bases separated the two germline ends. In DNA form, the CDR3 reads TGTGCCAGCGAGGGGGGCCCACTTTGGTATGGCTACACCTTC. Translating it yields CASEGGPLWYGYTF.

Remarks on this clonotype: A junction end diverges from the germline sequence, so it may reflect a read error. The chain combines TRBV11-1 with TRBJ2-2; tentatively, D is TRBD1 (5 bases). The V gene's germline CDR1 is SGHAT and CDR2 FQDESV (reference sequence). CDR3 size: 18 residues. CDR3 nucleotide sequence: TGTGCCGGCAGCTTAGTACTTGGGCAGGGCCCCAACACCGGGGAGCTGTTTTTT. This gives the protein CAGSLVLGQGPNTGELFF.

This chain uses TRBV6-2 or TRBV6-3 with TRBJ2-1; the D gene is possibly TRBD2 (6 bases). Germline CDR1 is MNHEY and CDR2 is SVGEGT. V lost 7 bases, J lost 2 bases, and 9 bases lay in between. CDR3 length: 13 residues. The CDR3 sequence is CASKPSAYNEQFF. CDR3 DNA: TGTGCCAGCAAGCCTAGCGCCTACAATGAGCAGTTCTTC.

The rearrangement joins TRBV15 to TRBJ2-4; D unresolved. This CDR3 has 12 amino acids. The germline CDR1 and CDR2 sequences are LNHNV and YYDKDF (reference sequence). The ends were cut back, 5 bases at V and 6 bases at J, with 8 bases in the middle. CDR3 region: CATSPVGNIQYF. The CDR3 DNA follows: TGTGCCACCAGCCCTGTAGGAAACATTCAGTACTTC.

The chain combines TRBV6-4 with TRBJ2-2; D not certain. The CDR3 is 13 residues long. V was trimmed by 0 bases and J by 5 bases, leaving 4 bases between them. Germline V gene sequence: CDR1 MRHNA, CDR2 SNTAGT. The CDR3 spells CASSDSTTGELFF. The CDR3 region has the DNA TGTGCCAGCAGTGACTCGACTACCGGGGAGCTGTTTTTT.

This clonotype was picked up a small number of times. The V and J genes are TRBV7-9 and TRBJ2-7; weak D call: TRBD1 (6 bases). Germline CDR1 is SEHNR and CDR2 is FQNEAQ (reference sequence). The CDR3 runs to 12 residues. V was pared by 8 bases and J by 3 bases, with 11 bases between. The CDR3 reads CASGRGGYEQYV. The CDR3, as DNA: TGTGCCAGCGGGAGAGGGGGCTACGAGCAGTACGTC.

The rearrangement links TRBV7-3 to TRBJ2-5, with D possibly matching TRBD2 (6 bases). Germline assignment: CDR1 SGHTA and CDR2 FQGTGA. CDR3 length: 15 amino acids. V was clipped by 1 base and J by 5 bases, with 14 bases between them. CDR3 sequence: CASSLKWGAGETQYF. In DNA, the CDR3 is TGTGCCAGCAGCTTAAAGTGGGGCGCGGGGGAGACCCAGTACTTC.